This T cell receptor beta chain was sequenced for a study of blood T cell repertoires in COVID-19. Overall study: The study drew acute and convalescent COVID-19 samples from the United States, Italy and Spain.

Trimming took 4 bases from V and 9 from J, leaving 22 bases between them. Germline CDR1 reads KGHSH; CDR2 reads LQKENI. The CDR3 loop spans 15 amino acids. Per the original methods: Reference gene primer amplification gave estimated nucleated cell counts. Measured with immunoSEQ multiplex PCR; TCRdb has only the in-frame clones, and not every one. V and J calls and clone size are copied from that table; D and trimming were computed from the DNA. The sample shows 310,000 or so clones, approximately 90% of them seen only once. The study assigned cohorts using participant-reported clinical history. The source of this sequence is a woman aged 18 to 35 who had recovered from COVID-19. The chain joins TRBV18 to TRBJ2-7, with TRBD1 as a possible D gene (5 bases). Sequenced: PBMCs or T cells enriched from blood (not recorded which). Written as DNA, the CDR3 is TGTGCCAGCTCACACACGGACACCATACGTTTCGGGCAGTACTTC. Protein: CASSHTDTIRFGQYF.